This T cell receptor beta chain stems from a study of blood T cell repertoires in COVID-19. Study as a whole: COVID-19 samples from acute and convalescent phases originated in the United States, Italy and Spain. Sample material is recorded as cDNA or gDNA derived from T cells, B-cell-depleted T cells, or PBMCs.

Authors' analysis steps: Scientists estimated how many nucleated cells there were by amplifying reference gene primers. Clones were read by immunoSEQ multiplex PCR, and TCRdb kept only the in-frame ones, dropping some. The D gene and trimming were derived from the DNA, and the V and J assignments and clone size from that table. The data contain under 300,000 clones, 80% to 90% of them seen just once; the ten biggest clones take up roughly 15%. For recovered donors of Cohort 3, there were two negative PCRs, clearance, or symptom resolution. CDR3 size: 16 residues. This sequence joins TRBV12-1 and TRBJ1-3. TRBV12-1 constitutes a pseudogene. Sequencing was done on a sample of PBMCs or T cells enriched from blood (not recorded which). This TCR was sampled from a man in his late teens or twenties who had recovered from COVID-19. As DNA, the CDR3 is TGTGCCAGCACCCTCGCTGGAGGCTTCCCTGGAAACACCATATATTTT. Residues: CASTLAGGFPGNTIYF.